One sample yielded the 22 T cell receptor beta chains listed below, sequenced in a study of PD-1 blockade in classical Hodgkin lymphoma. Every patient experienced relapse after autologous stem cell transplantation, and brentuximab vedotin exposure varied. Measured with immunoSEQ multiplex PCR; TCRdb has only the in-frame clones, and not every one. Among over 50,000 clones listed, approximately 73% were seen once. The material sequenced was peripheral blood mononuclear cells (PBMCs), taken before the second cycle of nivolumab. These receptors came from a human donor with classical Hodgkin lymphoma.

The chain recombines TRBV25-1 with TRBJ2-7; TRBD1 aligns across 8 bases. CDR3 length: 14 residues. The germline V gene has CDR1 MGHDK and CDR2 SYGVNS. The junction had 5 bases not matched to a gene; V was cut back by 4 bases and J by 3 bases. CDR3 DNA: TGTGCCAGCAGTGGACAGGGGACATTCTACGAGCAGTACTTC. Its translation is CASSGQGTFYEQYF.

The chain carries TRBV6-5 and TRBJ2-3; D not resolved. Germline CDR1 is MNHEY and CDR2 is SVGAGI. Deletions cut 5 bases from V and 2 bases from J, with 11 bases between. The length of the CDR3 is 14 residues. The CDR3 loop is CASSHQPYTDTQYF. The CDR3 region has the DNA TGTGCCAGCAGTCACCAACCGTACACAGATACGCAGTATTTT.

The CDR3 loop reads CASSSPEANEKLFF. The CDR3, as DNA: TGTGCCAGCAGCTCCCCTGAAGCTAATGAAAAACTGTTTTTT. The chain uses TRBV7-2 and TRBJ1-4, with D unclear. The CDR3 length is 14 residues. V was clipped by 4 bases and J by 3 bases, with 9 bases between them. Germline assignment: CDR1 SGHTA and CDR2 FQGNSA.

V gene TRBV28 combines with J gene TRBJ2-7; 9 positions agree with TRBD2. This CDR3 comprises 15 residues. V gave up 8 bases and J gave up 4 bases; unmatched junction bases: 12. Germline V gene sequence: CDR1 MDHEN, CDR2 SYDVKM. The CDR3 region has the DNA TGTGCCAGCGGTTCAATCGGGCGGGAGGGATACGAGCAGTACTTC. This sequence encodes CASGSIGREGYEQYF.

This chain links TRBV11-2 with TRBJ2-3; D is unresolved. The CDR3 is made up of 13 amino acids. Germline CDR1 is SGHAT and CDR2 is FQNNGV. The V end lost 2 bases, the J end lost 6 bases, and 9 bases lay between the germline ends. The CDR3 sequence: CASSLRGPDTQYF. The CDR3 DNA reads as TGTGCCAGCAGCTTACGCGGTCCTGATACGCAGTATTTT.

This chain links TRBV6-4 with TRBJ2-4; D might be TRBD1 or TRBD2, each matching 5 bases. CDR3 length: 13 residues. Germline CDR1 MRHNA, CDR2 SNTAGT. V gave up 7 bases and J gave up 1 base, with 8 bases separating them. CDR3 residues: CASMGEAKNIQYF. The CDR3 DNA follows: TGTGCCAGCATGGGGGAGGCCAAAAACATTCAGTACTTC.

The CDR3 DNA reads TGTGCCAGTTCCCCGGGACAGGGGGCGCAGTTCTTC. Protein sequence: CASSPGQGAQFF. The chain is built from TRBV7-9 and TRBJ2-1; 12 bases fit TRBD1. V dropped 9 bases and J dropped 12; count of bases not matched to a gene: 6. Germline V gives CDR1 SEHNR, CDR2 FQNEAQ (reference sequence). This CDR3 is 12 amino acids long.

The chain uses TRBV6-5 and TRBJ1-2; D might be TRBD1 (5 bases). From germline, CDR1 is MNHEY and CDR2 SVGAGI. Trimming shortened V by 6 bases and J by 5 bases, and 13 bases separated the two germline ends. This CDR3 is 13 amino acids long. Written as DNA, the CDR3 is TGTGCCAGCAGGCCGCCGGGGCTTTATGGCTACACCTTC. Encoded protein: CASRPPGLYGYTF.

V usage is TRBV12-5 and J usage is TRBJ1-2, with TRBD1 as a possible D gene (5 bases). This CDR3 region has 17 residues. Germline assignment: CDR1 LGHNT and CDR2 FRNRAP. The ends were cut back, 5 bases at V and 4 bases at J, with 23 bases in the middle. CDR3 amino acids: CASGPETWDGSSYGYTF. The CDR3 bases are TGTGCTAGTGGTCCAGAAACTTGGGACGGCTCCTCCTATGGCTACACCTTC. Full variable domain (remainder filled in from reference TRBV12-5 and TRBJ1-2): DARVTQTPRHKVTEMGQEVTMRCQPILGHNTVFWYRQTMMQGLELLAYFRNRAPLDDSGMPKDRFSAEMPDATLATLKIQPSEPRDSAVYFCASGPETWDGSSYGYTFGSGTRLTVV.

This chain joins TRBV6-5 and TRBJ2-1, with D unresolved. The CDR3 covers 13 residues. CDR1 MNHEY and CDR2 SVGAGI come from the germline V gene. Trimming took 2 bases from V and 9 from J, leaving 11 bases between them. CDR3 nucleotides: TGTGCCAGCAGTTACGACCTCTCCACTGAGCAGTTCTTC. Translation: CASSYDLSTEQFF.

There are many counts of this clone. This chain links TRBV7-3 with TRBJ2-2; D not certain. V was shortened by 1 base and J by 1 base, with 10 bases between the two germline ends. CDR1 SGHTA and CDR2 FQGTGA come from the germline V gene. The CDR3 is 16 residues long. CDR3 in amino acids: CASSLIVLGNTGELFF. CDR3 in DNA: TGTGCCAGCAGCTTAATCGTCCTAGGGAACACCGGGGAGCTGTTTTTT.

The CDR3 coding sequence is TGTGCCAGCAGCTTAGTTCCTGGGCCCGGGGAGCTGTTTTTT. It yields the protein CASSLVPGPGELFF. The chain carries TRBV7-2 and TRBJ2-2; D is undetermined. Germline-derived CDR1 and CDR2 are SGHTA and FQGNSA. The CDR3 consists of 14 residues. Trimming pared 1 base from V and 6 bases from J, leaving 9 bases between.

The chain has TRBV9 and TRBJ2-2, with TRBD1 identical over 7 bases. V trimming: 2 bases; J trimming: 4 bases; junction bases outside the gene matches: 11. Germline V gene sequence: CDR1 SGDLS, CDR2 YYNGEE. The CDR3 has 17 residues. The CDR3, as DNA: TGTGCCAGCAGCGTCGACCGACAGGGTCGGCCCACCGGGGAGCTGTTTTTT. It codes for CASSVDRQGRPTGELFF. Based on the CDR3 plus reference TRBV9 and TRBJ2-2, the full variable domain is DSGVTQTPKHLITATGQRVTLRCSPRSGDLSVYWYQQSLDQGLQFLIQYYNGEERAKGNILERFSAQQFPDLHSELNLSSLELGDSALYFCASSVDRQGRPTGELFFGEGSRLTVL.

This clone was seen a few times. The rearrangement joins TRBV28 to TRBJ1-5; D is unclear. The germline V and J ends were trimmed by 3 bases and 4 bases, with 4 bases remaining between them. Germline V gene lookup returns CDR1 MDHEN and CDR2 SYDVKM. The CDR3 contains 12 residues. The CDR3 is CASSFQNQPQHF. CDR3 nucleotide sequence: TGTGCCAGCAGTTTCCAGAATCAGCCCCAGCATTTT.

CDR3 nucleotides: TGTGCCTGGGGACAGGGGGCATTGGGTGAAAAACTGTTTTTT. As protein: CAWGQGALGEKLFF. The chain has TRBV30 and TRBJ1-4, with TRBD1 matching over 11 bases. CDR3 size: 14 residues. The V gene end was trimmed by 5 bases and the J gene end by 7 bases; junction bases not matched to a gene: 6. CDR1 is GTSNPN, CDR2 SVGIG, per germline (reference sequence).

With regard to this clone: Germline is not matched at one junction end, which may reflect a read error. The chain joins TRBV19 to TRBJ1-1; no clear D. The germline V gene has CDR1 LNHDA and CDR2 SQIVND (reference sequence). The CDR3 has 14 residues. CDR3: CASSIGGSYTEVFF. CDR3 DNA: TGTGCCAGTAGTATAGGTGGCAGTTACACTGAAGTTTTCTTT.

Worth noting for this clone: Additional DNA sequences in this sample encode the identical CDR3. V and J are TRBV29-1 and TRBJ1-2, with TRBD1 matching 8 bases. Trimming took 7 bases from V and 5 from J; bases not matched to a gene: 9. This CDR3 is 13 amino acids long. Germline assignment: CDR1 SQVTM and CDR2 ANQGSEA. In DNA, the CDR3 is TGCAGCGGTGGGACAGGTTCCCTTTATGGCTACACCTTC. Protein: CSGGTGSLYGYTF.

The CDR3 DNA is TGTGCCAGCAGCGGGGCTGGCGACTATGGTGGCTACACCTTC. It specifies CASSGAGDYGGYTF. This rearrangement joins TRBV6-1 to TRBJ1-2, with D perhaps TRBD1 (5 bases). CDR1 and CDR2 from the germline V gene are MNHNS and SASEGT. V was shortened by 6 bases and J by 7 bases, with 18 bases between the two germline ends. This CDR3 region has 14 residues.

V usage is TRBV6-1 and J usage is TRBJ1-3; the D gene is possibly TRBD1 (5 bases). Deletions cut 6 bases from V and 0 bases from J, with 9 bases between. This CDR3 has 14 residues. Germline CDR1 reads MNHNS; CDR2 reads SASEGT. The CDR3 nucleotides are TGTGCCAGCAGCCCAGGGTCCTCTGGAAACACCATATATTTT. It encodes CASSPGSSGNTIYF.

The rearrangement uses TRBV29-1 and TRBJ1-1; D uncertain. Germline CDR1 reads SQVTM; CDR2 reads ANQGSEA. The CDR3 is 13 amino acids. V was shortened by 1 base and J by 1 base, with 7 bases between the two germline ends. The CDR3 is CSVEGQQNTEAFF. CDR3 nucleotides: TGCAGCGTTGAAGGGCAGCAGAACACTGAAGCTTTCTTT. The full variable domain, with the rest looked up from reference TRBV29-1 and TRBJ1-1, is SAVISQKPSRDICQRGTSLTIQCQVDSQVTMMFWYRQQPGQSLTLIATANQGSEATYESGFVIDKFPISRPNLTFSTLTVSNMSPEDSSIYLCSVEGQQNTEAFFGQGTRLTVV.

DNA for the CDR3: TGTGCCAGCAGTTTGCGGCAGAGCTACGAGCAGTACTTC. Translating it yields CASSLRQSYEQYF. This rearrangement joins TRBV28 to TRBJ2-7; no clear D. The CDR3 length is 13 residues. V shed 3 bases and J shed 3 bases, with 9 bases lying between them. Germline-derived CDR1 and CDR2 are MDHEN and SYDVKM.

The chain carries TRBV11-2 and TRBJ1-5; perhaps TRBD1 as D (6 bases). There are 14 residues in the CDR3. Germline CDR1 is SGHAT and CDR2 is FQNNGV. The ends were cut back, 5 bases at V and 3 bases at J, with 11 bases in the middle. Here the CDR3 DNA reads TGTGCCAGCAGCCCCGGGACACCCAATCAGCCCCAGCATTTT. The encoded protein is CASSPGTPNQPQHF.